This T cell receptor beta chain originates from a study of blood T cell repertoires in COVID-19. Study details: Collection of acute and convalescent COVID-19 samples took place in the United States, Italy and Spain.

The CDR3 loop spans 13 amino acids. The germline CDR1 and CDR2 sequences are SQVTM and ANQGSEA. The V end lost 5 bases, the J end lost 8 bases, and 18 bases lay between the germline ends. Participants, 18 to 89 years old, spanned under 25 US areas. Assignment of participants to cohorts was predicated upon participant-reported clinical history. The study counted Cohort 3 donors as recovered given two negative PCRs, clearance, or symptom resolution. Assay used: immunoSEQ multiplex PCR; TCRdb lists only in-frame clones, some missing. The sample shows 300,000 or so clones, roughly 87% of them seen only once.

This clonotype originated in a woman under 40 who had recovered from COVID-19. The sequenced sample was PBMCs or T cells enriched from blood (not recorded which). The chain joins TRBV29-1 to TRBJ1-1, with a weak D call TRBD1 (5 bases). CDR3 region: CSVQGTYTGEAFF. CDR3 DNA: TGCAGCGTTCAGGGCACCTACACCGGAGAAGCTTTCTTT.